This TCR beta chain was recorded in a study of cytomegalovirus exposure and HLA in healthy donors. Comment on this clone: What it binds is not known.

This PCR relied on a set of 60 Vbeta primers and 13 Jbeta primers. Only in-frame clones appear in the TCRdb table, and some are missing; sequencing was by immunoSEQ multiplex PCR. Among over 150,000 clones listed, around 84% were seen once. Germline CDR1 is ENHRY and CDR2 is SYGVKD. The CDR3 is made up of 16 amino acids. V shed 3 bases, J shed 3 bases, and the junction held 9 bases outside the gene matches. Study findings and constraints: The authors later found TCR association rates varying by HLA locus, with DRB1 most and HLA-C fewest. Analyses of presence/absence relied on an assumption of roughly uniform sequencing depth across donors. Sequencing probably produced one cluster of sequence variants that were highly shared.

The sequence derives from a man younger than 45 in good health and CMV-seropositive. The chain carries TRBV10-3 and TRBJ1-2, with 8 bases fitting TRBD1. Sequenced input: PBMCs. The CDR3 DNA sequence: TGTGCCATCAGTGATGTTAATGAGGGACAGGACTATGGCTACACCTTC. Protein product: CAISDVNEGQDYGYTF.